This T cell receptor beta chain was identified in a study of CD8+CD57+ T cells in acquired aplastic anemia. Findings and limits, study-wide: Found in both controls and patients were around 31 CD8+ CDR3 sequences.

An expansion of CD8+CD57+ cells by flow cytometry had been shown in patients chosen for sequencing. This clonotype showed up just a few times. Its specificity is not known. Both TCR beta VDJ combination and CDR3 sequence profiling were carried out. Genomic DNA was the template for this profiling. TCRdb reprocessed the reads with MiXCR, giving one entry per CDR3 protein. The sample shows roughly 500,000 distinct CDR3 sequences, roughly 34% of them seen only once. The TCR originated in a human donor with aplastic anemia. Input material: sorted CD4+, CD8+, or CD8+CD57+ T cells (not recorded which) from PBMCs.

The CDR3 nucleotides read TGCGCCAGCAGCCAAGAATTCACGGGGACCTATGGCTACACCTTC. This sequence encodes CASSQEFTGTYGYTF. The gene calls are TRBV4-3 and TRBJ1-2; maybe TRBD1 (5 bases). Trimming shortened V by 0 bases and J by 4 bases, and 12 bases separated the two germline ends. This CDR3 is 15 amino acids long. CDR1 and CDR2 from the germline V gene are LGHNA and YSLEER.